Listed below are T cell receptor beta chains from one sample, sequenced in a study of blood T cell repertoires in COVID-19. The protocol was immunoSEQ multiplex PCR, while the TCRdb copy is restricted to in-frame clones and leaves out a portion. The data hold 95,000 to 150,000 clones, with approximately 90% observed a single time. Input material: peripheral blood. The origin of the receptors is a man aged 70 or older with active or convalescent COVID-19. Each CDR3 is given with its conserved first and last residue. Each record gives: D gene, clone size, V gene, J gene, CDR3 protein, CDR3 DNA. A D gene is named only where the DNA matches it firmly. Not every row has a clone size; where given, it reads once, few, many or a size class.

d_call: TRBD1
clone_size: NA
v_call: TRBV27
j_call: TRBJ2-6
cdr3_aa: CASRETGGVVFGANVLTF
cdr3_nt: TGTGCCAGCAGAGAGACAGGGGGCGTTGTGTTTGGGGCCAACGTCCTGACTTTC

d_call: TRBD1
clone_size: once
v_call: TRBV7-2
j_call: TRBJ2-5
cdr3_aa: CASSSPDWDSQETQYF
cdr3_nt: TGTGCCAGCAGCTCCCCCGACTGGGACAGCCAAGAGACCCAGTACTTC

d_call: NA
clone_size: NA
v_call: TRBV28
j_call: TRBJ2-7
cdr3_aa: CASSLVAYEQYF
cdr3_nt: TGTGCCAGCAGTTTAGTGGCTTACGAGCAGTACTTC

d_call: NA
clone_size: NA
v_call: TRBV15
j_call: TRBJ1-4
cdr3_aa: CATSRYTPTGNEKLFF
cdr3_nt: TGTGCCACCAGCAGGTATACCCCGACAGGAAATGAAAAACTGTTTTTT

d_call: NA
clone_size: NA
v_call: TRBV7-9
j_call: TRBJ1-6
cdr3_aa: CASSPGWQNSPLHF
cdr3_nt: TGTGCCAGCAGCCCAGGGTGGCAGAATTCACCCCTCCACTTT

d_call: NA
clone_size: NA
v_call: TRBV12-5
j_call: TRBJ1-1
cdr3_aa: CASRGGAGRNTEAFF
cdr3_nt: TGTGCTAGTAGAGGAGGGGCAGGGCGGAACACTGAAGCTTTCTTT

d_call: NA
clone_size: NA
v_call: TRBV28
j_call: TRBJ1-5
cdr3_aa: CASSLRQGGQPQHF
cdr3_nt: TGTGCCAGCAGTTTGAGGCAGGGAGGTCAGCCCCAGCATTTT

d_call: TRBD2
clone_size: NA
v_call: TRBV12-3/TRBV12-4
j_call: TRBJ2-3
cdr3_aa: CASGLAENTQYF
cdr3_nt: TGTGCCAGCGGACTAGCGGAGAATACGCAGTATTTT

d_call: TRBD2
clone_size: NA
v_call: TRBV5-1
j_call: TRBJ2-7
cdr3_aa: CASSLGAGGYEQYF
cdr3_nt: TGCGCCAGCAGCCTCGGGGCGGGAGGCTACGAGCAGTACTTC

d_call: TRBD2
clone_size: NA
v_call: TRBV18
j_call: TRBJ2-1
cdr3_aa: CASSPPSGSDEQFF
cdr3_nt: TGTGCCAGCTCACCCCCTAGCGGGAGCGATGAGCAGTTCTTC

d_call: TRBD1
clone_size: NA
v_call: TRBV3-1/TRBV3-2
j_call: TRBJ2-1
cdr3_aa: CASSQVRTGGRNEQFF
cdr3_nt: TGTGCCAGCAGCCAAGTAAGGACAGGGGGCCGGAATGAGCAGTTCTTC

d_call: NA
clone_size: NA
v_call: TRBV28
j_call: TRBJ1-5
cdr3_aa: CASSLMTLLSNQPQHF
cdr3_nt: TGTGCCAGCAGTTTAATGACATTACTGAGCAATCAGCCCCAGCATTTT

d_call: NA
clone_size: once
v_call: TRBV29-1
j_call: TRBJ1-1
cdr3_aa: CSVDRGTEAFF
cdr3_nt: TGCAGCGTTGATAGGGGAACTGAAGCTTTCTTT

d_call: NA
clone_size: NA
v_call: TRBV7-2
j_call: TRBJ1-2
cdr3_aa: CASRRENYGYTF
cdr3_nt: TGTGCCAGCAGGCGGGAAAACTATGGCTACACCTTC

d_call: TRBD1
clone_size: NA
v_call: TRBV19
j_call: TRBJ1-4
cdr3_aa: CASSSSLVEGATEKLFF
cdr3_nt: TGTGCCAGTAGTTCGTCCCTGGTAGAGGGGGCGACTGAAAAACTGTTTTTT

d_call: NA
clone_size: NA
v_call: TRBV3-1/TRBV3-2
j_call: TRBJ2-3
cdr3_aa: CASTPNYGGGDTQYF
cdr3_nt: TGTGCCAGCACCCCTAATTACGGGGGAGGAGATACGCAGTATTTT

d_call: NA
clone_size: NA
v_call: TRBV6-5
j_call: TRBJ2-5
cdr3_aa: CATSSEETQYF
cdr3_nt: TGTGCCACTTCTAGCGAAGAGACCCAGTACTTC

d_call: NA
clone_size: NA
v_call: TRBV30
j_call: TRBJ1-2
cdr3_aa: CAWSPRAPYGYTF
cdr3_nt: TGTGCCTGGAGTCCCAGGGCCCCGTATGGCTACACCTTC

d_call: TRBD1
clone_size: NA
v_call: TRBV5-4
j_call: TRBJ1-2
cdr3_aa: CASSLKDRGGYGYTF
cdr3_nt: TGTGCCAGCAGCTTAAAGGACAGGGGAGGCTATGGCTACACCTTC

d_call: NA
clone_size: NA
v_call: TRBV12-3/TRBV12-4
j_call: TRBJ1-1
cdr3_aa: CASSLKQDAFF
cdr3_nt: TGTGCCAGCAGTTTAAAACAGGACGCTTTCTTT

d_call: NA
clone_size: NA
v_call: TRBV19
j_call: TRBJ1-3
cdr3_aa: CASTEPGNTIYF
cdr3_nt: TGTGCCAGCACTGAACCTGGAAACACCATATATTTT

d_call: NA
clone_size: NA
v_call: TRBV19
j_call: TRBJ1-2
cdr3_aa: CASSYPPIGYTF
cdr3_nt: TGTGCCAGTAGCTATCCCCCTATCGGCTACACCTTC

d_call: NA
clone_size: once
v_call: TRBV25-1
j_call: TRBJ2-1
cdr3_aa: CASSDPVAYNEQFF
cdr3_nt: TGTGCCAGCAGTGACCCGGTCGCCTACAATGAGCAGTTCTTC

d_call: TRBD2
clone_size: NA
v_call: TRBV29-1
j_call: TRBJ2-3
cdr3_aa: CSVEGTSLGDTQYF
cdr3_nt: TGCAGCGTTGAAGGGACTAGCCTGGGAGATACGCAGTATTTT

d_call: NA
clone_size: NA
v_call: TRBV30
j_call: TRBJ2-2
cdr3_aa: CAWSVRTTYSGELFF
cdr3_nt: TGTGCCTGGAGTGTACGGACTACTTACTCCGGGGAGCTGTTTTTT

d_call: NA
clone_size: NA
v_call: TRBV10-3
j_call: TRBJ1-2
cdr3_aa: CAITDNRDYGYTF
cdr3_nt: TGTGCCATCACCGATAATCGAGACTATGGCTACACCTTC